The table lists the clone carrying this T cell receptor beta chain with a few counts. No antigen is known for it. The data were taken from a study of T-cell reconstitution after alpha-beta-depleted transplantation in children. Trimming took 3 bases from V and 0 from J, leaving 7 bases between them. The CDR3 has 13 amino acids. The V gene's germline CDR1 is SGHNT and CDR2 YYREEE (reference sequence). The study, taken as a whole, reports: Hyperexpanded clones declined; after one year, newly produced T cells mostly supplied diversity. Expanded clones from the graft, numbering several hundred, reportedly supplied alpha-beta T cells about two months after transplant. Several patients had high TCRbeta diversity at day 60; it came from surviving recipient T cells and thymic progenitors.

Unique molecular identifiers were incorporated during preparation of the TCRbeta library. TCRdb called the PCR reads again in MiXCR, with one record for every CDR3 protein. The sample records 700,000 to 950,000 distinct CDR3 sequences, about 16% being singletons. The sample in question was PBMCs, mostly from graft donor cells, obtained 360 days after TCRalphabeta/CD19-depleted stem cell transplant. The source is a male patient aged 10-17 years who had a stem cell transplant for acute lymphoblastic leukemia, so the T cells may come from the graft donor. The chain joins TRBV5-4 to TRBJ2-7; D is unresolved. CDR3 sequence reads: CASSSVSSYEQYF. CDR3 DNA sequence: TGTGCCAGCAGCTCCGTGAGCTCCTACGAGCAGTACTTC.